There are many counts of the clone carrying this TCR beta chain. Genomic DNA, the template, was used for profiling of the TCR beta VDJ and CDR3. One entry per CDR3 protein results from TCRdb running MiXCR on the reads. The table records some 180,000 distinct CDR3 sequences, 35% to 50% of them present only once. The sample is drawn from a study of CD8+CD57+ T cells in acquired aplastic anemia. On the study more broadly: Average CD4+ read depth in healthy donors was around 9.9 million reads.

With 5 bases clipped from V and 7 bases from J, the junction kept 6 bases outside the gene matches. The CDR3 consists of 13 residues. Germline CDR1 is SQVTM and CDR2 is ANQGSEA. Sequenced material: sorted CD4+, CD8+, or CD8+CD57+ T cells (not recorded which) from PBMCs. This clonotype was obtained from a human donor in good health. The chain uses TRBV29-1 and TRBJ1-5; 9 bases match TRBD1. This CDR3 reads CSVLDRGGQPQHF. The CDR3 DNA reads as TGCAGCGTTTTAGACAGGGGGGGACAGCCCCAGCATTTT.